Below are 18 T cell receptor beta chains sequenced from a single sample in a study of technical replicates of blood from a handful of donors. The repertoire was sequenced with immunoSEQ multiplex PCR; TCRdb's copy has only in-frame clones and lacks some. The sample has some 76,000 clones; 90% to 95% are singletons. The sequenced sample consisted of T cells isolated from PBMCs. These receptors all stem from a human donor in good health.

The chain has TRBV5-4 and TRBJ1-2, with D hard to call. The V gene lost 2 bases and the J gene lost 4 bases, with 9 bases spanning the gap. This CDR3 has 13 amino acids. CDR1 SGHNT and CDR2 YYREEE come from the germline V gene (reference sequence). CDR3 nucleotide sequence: TGTGCCAGCAGCTTACCGGGTCCCTATGGCTACACCTTC. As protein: CASSLPGPYGYTF.

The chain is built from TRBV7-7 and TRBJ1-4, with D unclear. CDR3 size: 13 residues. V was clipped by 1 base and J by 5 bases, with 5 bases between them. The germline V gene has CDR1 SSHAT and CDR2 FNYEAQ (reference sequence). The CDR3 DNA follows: TGTGCCAGCAGCTTAGGAGTGAATGAAAAACTGTTTTTT. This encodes CASSLGVNEKLFF.

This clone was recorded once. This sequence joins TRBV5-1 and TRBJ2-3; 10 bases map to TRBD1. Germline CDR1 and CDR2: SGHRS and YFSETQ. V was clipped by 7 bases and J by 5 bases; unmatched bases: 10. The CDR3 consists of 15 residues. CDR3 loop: CASQAGTGELDTQYF. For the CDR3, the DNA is TGCGCCAGCCAAGCCGGGACAGGGGAATTAGATACGCAGTATTTT. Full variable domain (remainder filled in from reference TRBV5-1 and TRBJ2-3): KAGVTQTPRYLIKTRGQQVTLSCSPISGHRSVSWYQQTPGQGLQFLFEYFSETQRNKGNFPGRFSGRQFSNSRSEMNVSTLELGDSALYLCASQAGTGELDTQYFGPGTRLTVL.

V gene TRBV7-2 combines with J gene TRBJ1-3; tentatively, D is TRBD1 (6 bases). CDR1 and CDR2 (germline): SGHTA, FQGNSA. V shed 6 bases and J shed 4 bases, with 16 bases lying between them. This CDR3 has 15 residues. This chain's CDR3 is CASRNQGSRGNTIYF. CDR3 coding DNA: TGTGCCAGCAGAAATCAGGGGTCTCGGGGAAACACCATATATTTT.

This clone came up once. This chain's CDR3 is CASTKDRRTDTQYF. In nucleotides, the CDR3 is TGTGCCAGCACCAAAGACAGGCGCACAGATACGCAGTATTTT. This chain connects TRBV5-6 to TRBJ2-3, with TRBD1 as a possible D gene (6 bases). V shed 6 bases and J shed 1 base, with 12 bases lying between them. The germline CDR1 and CDR2 sequences are SGHDT and YYEEEE. The CDR3 contains 14 residues.

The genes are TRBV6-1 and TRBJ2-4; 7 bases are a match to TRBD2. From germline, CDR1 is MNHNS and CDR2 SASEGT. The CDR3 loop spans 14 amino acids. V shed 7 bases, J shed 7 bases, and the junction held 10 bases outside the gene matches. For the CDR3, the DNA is TGTGCCAGCATGTTCAGCGGGATAGTGAACATTCAGTACTTC. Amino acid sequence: CASMFSGIVNIQYF.

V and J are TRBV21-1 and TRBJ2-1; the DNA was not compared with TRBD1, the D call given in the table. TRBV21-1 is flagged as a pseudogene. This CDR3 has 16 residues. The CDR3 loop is CASSPRTGGSYNEQFF. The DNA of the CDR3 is TGTGCCAGCAGCCCTCGGACAGGGGGCTCCTACAATGAGCAGTTCTTC.

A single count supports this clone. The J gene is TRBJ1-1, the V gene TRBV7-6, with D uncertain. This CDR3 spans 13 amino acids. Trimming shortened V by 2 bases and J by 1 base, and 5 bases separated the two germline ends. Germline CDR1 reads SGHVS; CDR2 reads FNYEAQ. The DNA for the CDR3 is TGTGCCAGCAGCTTATCCCAGAACACTGAAGCTTTCTTT. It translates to CASSLSQNTEAFF.

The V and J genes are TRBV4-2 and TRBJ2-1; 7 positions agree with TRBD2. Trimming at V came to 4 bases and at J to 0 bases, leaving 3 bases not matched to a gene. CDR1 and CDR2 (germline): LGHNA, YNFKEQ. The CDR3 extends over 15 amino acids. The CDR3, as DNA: TGTGCCAGCAGCCCCAGCGGGGACTCCTACAATGAGCAGTTCTTC. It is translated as CASSPSGDSYNEQFF.

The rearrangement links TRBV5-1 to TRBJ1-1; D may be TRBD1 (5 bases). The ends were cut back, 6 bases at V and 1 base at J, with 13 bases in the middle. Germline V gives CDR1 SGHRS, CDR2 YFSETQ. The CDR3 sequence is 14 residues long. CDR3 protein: CASTTDTTNTEAFF. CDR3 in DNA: TGCGCCAGCACTACGGACACCACGAACACTGAAGCTTTCTTT.

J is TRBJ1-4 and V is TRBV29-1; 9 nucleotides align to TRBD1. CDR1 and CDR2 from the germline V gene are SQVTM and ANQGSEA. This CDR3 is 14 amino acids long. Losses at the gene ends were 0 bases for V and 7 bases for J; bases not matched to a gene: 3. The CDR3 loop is CSVEEGTGSEKLFF. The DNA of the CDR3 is TGCAGCGTTGAAGAGGGGACAGGGAGTGAAAAACTGTTTTTT. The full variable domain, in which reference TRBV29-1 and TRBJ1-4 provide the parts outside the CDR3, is SAVISQKPSRDICQRGTSLTIQCQVDSQVTMMFWYRQQPGQSLTLIATANQGSEATYESGFVIDKFPISRPNLTFSTLTVSNMSPEDSSIYLCSVEEGTGSEKLFFGSGTQLSVL.

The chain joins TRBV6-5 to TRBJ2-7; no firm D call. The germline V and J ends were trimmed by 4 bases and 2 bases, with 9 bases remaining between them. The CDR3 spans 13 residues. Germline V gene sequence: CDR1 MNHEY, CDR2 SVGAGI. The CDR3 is CASSFDGAYEQYF. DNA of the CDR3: TGTGCCAGCAGTTTCGACGGAGCCTACGAGCAGTACTTC.

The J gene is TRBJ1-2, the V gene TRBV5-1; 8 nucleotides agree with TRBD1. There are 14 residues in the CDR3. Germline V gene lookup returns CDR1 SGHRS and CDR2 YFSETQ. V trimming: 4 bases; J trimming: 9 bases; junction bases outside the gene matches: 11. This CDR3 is CASSPGQGDFRYTF. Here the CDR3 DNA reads TGCGCCAGCAGCCCCGGACAGGGAGATTTCCGCTACACCTTC. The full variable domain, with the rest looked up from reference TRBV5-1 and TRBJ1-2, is KAGVTQTPRYLIKTRGQQVTLSCSPISGHRSVSWYQQTPGQGLQFLFEYFSETQRNKGNFPGRFSGRQFSNSRSEMNVSTLELGDSALYLCASSPGQGDFRYTFGSGTRLTVV.

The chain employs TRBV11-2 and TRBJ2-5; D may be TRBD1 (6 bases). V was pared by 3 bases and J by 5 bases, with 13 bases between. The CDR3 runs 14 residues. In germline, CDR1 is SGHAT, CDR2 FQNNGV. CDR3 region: CASSFEQGWETQYF. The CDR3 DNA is TGTGCCAGCAGCTTCGAACAGGGTTGGGAGACCCAGTACTTC. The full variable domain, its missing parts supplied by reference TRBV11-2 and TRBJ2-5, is EAGVAQSPRYKIIEKRQSVAFWCNPISGHATLYWYQQILGQGPKLLIQFQNNGVVDDSQLPKDRFSAERLKGVDSTLKIQPAKLEDSAVYLCASSFEQGWETQYFGPGTRLLVL.

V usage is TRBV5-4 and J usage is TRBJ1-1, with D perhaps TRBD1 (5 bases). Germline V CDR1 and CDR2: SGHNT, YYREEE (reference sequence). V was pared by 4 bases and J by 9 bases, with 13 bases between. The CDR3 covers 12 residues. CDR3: CASSLFGGKAFF. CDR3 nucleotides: TGTGCCAGCAGCCTTTTTGGGGGGAAAGCTTTCTTT.

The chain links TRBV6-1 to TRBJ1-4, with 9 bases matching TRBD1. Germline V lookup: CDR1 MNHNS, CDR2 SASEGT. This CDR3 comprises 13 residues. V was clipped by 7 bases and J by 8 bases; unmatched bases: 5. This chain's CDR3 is CASILTGGEKLFF. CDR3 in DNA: TGTGCCAGCATCTTGACAGGGGGGGAAAAACTGTTTTTT.

CDR3: CASSASLGPGANVLTF. The CDR3 bases are TGTGCCAGCAGCGCATCTTTGGGGCCTGGGGCCAACGTCCTGACTTTC. The rearrangement joins TRBV5-4 to TRBJ2-6; TRBD1 might be the D (5 bases). The CDR3 length is 16 residues. Per the germline V gene, CDR1 is SGHNT and CDR2 is YYREEE (reference sequence). Trimming removed 4 bases from V and 2 bases from J, with 13 bases in between.

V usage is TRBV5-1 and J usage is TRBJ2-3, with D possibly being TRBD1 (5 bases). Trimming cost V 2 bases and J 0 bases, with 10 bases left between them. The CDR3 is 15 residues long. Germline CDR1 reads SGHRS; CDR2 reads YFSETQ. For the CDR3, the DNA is TGCGCCAGCAGCTTTCAGGGTTACAGCACAGATACGCAGTATTTT. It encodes CASSFQGYSTDTQYF.